This T cell receptor (beta chain) was documented in a study of regulatory T cells in long-lasting Graves disease. This clonotype showed up many times. Germline assignment: CDR1 SGHRS and CDR2 YFSETQ. The CDR3 contains 17 residues. The junction had 11 bases not matched to a gene; V was cut back by 0 bases and J by 5 bases. Arm-PCR with iRepertoire HTBI primers amplified the CDR3 regions for these TCR beta libraries. MiXCR, applied by TCRdb to the multiplex PCR reads, yields one record per CDR3 protein. The repertoire holds approximately 470,000 distinct CDR3 sequences, with about a sixth as singletons. Stated time point: newly diagnosed GD, antithyroid drugs for less than 3 months. The TCR library was made from RNA that had been extracted from PBMCs in TRIzol. The data were also submitted as part of a second study, on T cells in Graves' hyperthyroidism and ophthalmopathy.

This TCR was recovered from a middle-aged man with Graves disease. The material was peripheral blood mononuclear cells (PBMCs), obtained at new diagnosis, from a patient treated with antithyroid drugs. The chain carries TRBV5-1 and TRBJ1-2; 9 bases align to TRBD1. CDR3 sequence: CASSLARSGTGLYGYTF. The CDR3 DNA sequence: TGCGCCAGCAGCTTGGCCCGTAGTGGGACAGGGTTGTATGGCTACACCTTC.